This record concerns one TCR beta chain sequence. These data belong to a study of cytomegalovirus exposure and HLA in healthy donors. The data were produced by immunoSEQ multiplex PCR, yet TCRdb's version contains in-frame clones alone and is incomplete. Of some 69,000 clones in the sample, around 96% were seen once. Sequenced: PBMCs. This clonotype was obtained from a man between 18 and 29 years old in good health and CMV-seropositive.

The CDR3 DNA reads as TGTGCCTGGAGTAAAACAGGGGGCGCCGGCCTTAGCAATCAGCCCCAGCATTTT. Residues: CAWSKTGGAGLSNQPQHF. The rearrangement joins TRBV30 to TRBJ1-5, with 9 bases lining up with TRBD1. The trim removed 2 bases at V and 0 bases at J, leaving 11 bases unmatched. The germline gives CDR1 GTSNPN, CDR2 SVGIG (reference sequence). CDR3 size: 18 residues.